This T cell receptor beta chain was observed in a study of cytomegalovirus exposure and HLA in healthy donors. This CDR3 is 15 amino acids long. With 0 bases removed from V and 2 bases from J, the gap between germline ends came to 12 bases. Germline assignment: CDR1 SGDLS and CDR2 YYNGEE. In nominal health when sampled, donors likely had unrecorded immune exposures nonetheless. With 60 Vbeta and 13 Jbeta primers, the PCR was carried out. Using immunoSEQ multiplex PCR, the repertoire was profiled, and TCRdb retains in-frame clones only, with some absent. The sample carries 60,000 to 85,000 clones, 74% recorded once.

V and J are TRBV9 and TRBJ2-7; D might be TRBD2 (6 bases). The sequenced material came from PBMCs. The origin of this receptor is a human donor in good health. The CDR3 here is CASSVDLGGTYEQYF. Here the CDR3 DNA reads TGTGCCAGCAGCGTAGACTTGGGGGGAACCTACGAGCAGTACTTC.